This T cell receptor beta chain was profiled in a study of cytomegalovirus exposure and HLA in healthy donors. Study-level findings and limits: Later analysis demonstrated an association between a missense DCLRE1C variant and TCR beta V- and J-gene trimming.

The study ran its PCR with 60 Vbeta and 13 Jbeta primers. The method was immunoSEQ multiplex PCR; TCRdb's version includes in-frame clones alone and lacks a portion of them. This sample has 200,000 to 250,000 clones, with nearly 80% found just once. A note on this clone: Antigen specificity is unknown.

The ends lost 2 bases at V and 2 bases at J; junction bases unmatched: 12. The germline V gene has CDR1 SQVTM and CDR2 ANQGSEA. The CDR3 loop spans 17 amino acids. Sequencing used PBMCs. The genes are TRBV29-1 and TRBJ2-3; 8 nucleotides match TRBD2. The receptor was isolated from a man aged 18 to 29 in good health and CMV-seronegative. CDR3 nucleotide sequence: TGCAGCGTTGAAACGGTCGCGGGGGGCCTATACACAGATACGCAGTATTTT. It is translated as CSVETVAGGLYTDTQYF.